The 9 T cell receptor beta chains below all came from one sample that was sequenced in a study of CD4 T cells in relation to SARS-CoV-2 and coronaviruses. Their target antigens are unknown. Before the COVID-19 pandemic, during about 2010-2019, CD4+ T cells were taken from unexposed donors. The cells were cultured for 10 days before CD4+ T cells were isolated. Sequenced by immunoSEQ multiplex PCR; TCRdb stores in-frame clones only, minus some. The data show tens of thousands of clones, approximately 76% seen once. The specimen sequenced was CD4+ T cells from PBMCs, cultured in vitro. These receptors originate from a human donor in good health.

The chain is built from TRBV6-2 or TRBV6-3 and TRBJ2-5; maybe TRBD2 (5 bases). V was trimmed by 2 bases and J by 7 bases, leaving 8 bases between them. The CDR3 has 12 amino acids. From germline, CDR1 is MNHEY and CDR2 SVGEGT. CDR3 sequence (DNA): TGTGCCAGCAGTTACATCGAGGGGACCCAGTACTTC. This codes for CASSYIEGTQYF.

J is TRBJ2-1 and V is TRBV4-2, with unresolved D. This CDR3 region has 15 residues. The ends were cut back, 4 bases at V and 3 bases at J, with 13 bases in the middle. Germline lookup yields CDR1 LGHNA and CDR2 YNFKEQ. The CDR3 loop is CASSPQGSNYNEQFF. CDR3 bases: TGTGCCAGCAGCCCACAAGGGTCCAACTACAATGAGCAGTTCTTC.

The chain's CDR3 is CASSQGERTTNEKLFF. The CDR3 region has the DNA TGCGCCAGCAGCCAAGGGGAACGGACGACTAATGAAAAACTGTTTTTT. The chain uses TRBV4-3 and TRBJ1-4; no definite D call. Germline V gene lookup returns CDR1 LGHNA and CDR2 YSLEER. This CDR3 is built from 16 residues. V was cut by 1 base and J by 2 bases, with 11 bases left in between.

This clone occurred a few times. This chain uses TRBV6-5 with TRBJ2-3; the D is unclear. V lost 5 bases, J lost 7 bases, and 7 bases lay in between. This CDR3 has 11 residues. Looked up from germline, CDR1 is MNHEY and CDR2 is SVGAGI. CDR3 sequence: CASSTGNTQYF. The CDR3 DNA follows: TGTGCCAGCAGTACTGGAAATACGCAGTATTTT.

This chain uses TRBV7-3 with TRBJ2-2; D may be TRBD1 or TRBD2 (6 bases each). Germline V gives CDR1 SGHTA, CDR2 FQGTGA. This CDR3 is 13 amino acids long. Trimming pared 4 bases from V and 9 bases from J, leaving 12 bases between. The CDR3 nucleotides read TGTGCCAGCAGCTCCATCGGGGGCCGGGAGCTGTTTTTT. It specifies CASSSIGGRELFF.

J is TRBJ2-3 and V is TRBV11-1, with TRBD1 matching 7 bases. Germline CDR1 and CDR2: SGHAT and FQDESV (reference sequence). V shed 5 bases, J shed 1 base, and the junction held 3 bases outside the gene matches. This CDR3 is built from 14 residues. CDR3 residues: CASSIDRGTDTQYF. In DNA form, the CDR3 reads TGTGCCAGCAGCATCGACAGGGGCACAGATACGCAGTATTTT.

This clone was seen only a few times. CDR3 DNA sequence: TGTGCCAGCAGCTTAGGGCTAGCGGGACCGTCCGGGGAGCTGTTTTTT. Translation gives CASSLGLAGPSGELFF. The chain carries TRBV7-8 and TRBJ2-2, with 9 bases lining up with TRBD2. The germline gives CDR1 SGHVS, CDR2 FQNEAQ. Losses at the gene ends were 1 base for V and 6 bases for J; bases not matched to a gene: 6. The CDR3 sequence is 16 residues long. Looking up the rest from reference TRBV7-8 and TRBJ2-2 gives the full variable domain: GAGVSQSPRYKVAKRGQDVALRCDPISGHVSLFWYQQALGQGPEFLTYFQNEAQLDKSGLPSDRFFAERPEGSVSTLKIQRTQQEDSAVYLCASSLGLAGPSGELFFGEGSRLTVL.

This clone was observed a handful of times. This chain uses TRBV3-1 (or the pseudogene TRBV3-2) with TRBJ2-1, with 9 positions matching TRBD1. Trimming removed 3 bases from V and 4 bases from J; junction bases left unmatched: 10. Germline CDR1 is LGHDT and CDR2 is YNNKEL (reference sequence). CDR3 size: 17 residues. The CDR3 is CASSHAVRDRVYNEQFF. CDR3 nucleotide sequence: TGTGCCAGCAGCCACGCCGTCCGGGACAGGGTTTACAATGAGCAGTTCTTC.

The chain carries TRBV5-6 and TRBJ1-6, with TRBD1 identical over 8 bases. Germline CDR1 reads SGHDT; CDR2 reads YYEEEE. V lost 4 bases to trimming and J lost 6 bases; unmatched junction nucleotides: 9. This CDR3 contains 16 residues. CDR3 DNA: TGTGCCAGCAGCCTTGTAATAGGACAGGGTAATTCACCCCTCCACTTT. This translates into CASSLVIGQGNSPLHF.